This TCR beta chain comes out of a study of blood T cell repertoires in COVID-19. About the study: From T cells, B-cell-depleted T cells, or PBMCs came the material, which was cDNA or gDNA.

This clone turned up a few times. This CDR3 region has 14 residues. Looked up from germline, CDR1 is SGHTA and CDR2 is FQGTGA. Trimming left V 5 bases short and J 6 bases short, with 11 bases between. The authors' processing: It was from reference gene primer amplification that nucleated cell counts were estimated. Assay used: immunoSEQ multiplex PCR; TCRdb lists only in-frame clones, some missing. V and J calls and clone size come straight from that table; D and trimming were deduced from the DNA. The sample holds tens of thousands of clones, more than 75% seen once. The genes are TRBV7-3 and TRBJ1-6; perhaps TRBD1 as D (6 bases). The sequencing input was peripheral blood. This TCR derives from an older woman with COVID-19, enrolled during active disease. CDR3 loop: CASSTGQSNSPLHF. The DNA of the CDR3 is TGTGCCAGCAGCACAGGACAGAGTAATTCACCCCTCCACTTT.